This record covers a single T cell receptor beta chain. Its antigen is as yet unknown. This entry comes from a study of cytomegalovirus exposure and HLA in healthy donors. Germline V gives CDR1 SGHAT, CDR2 FQNNGV. With 2 bases removed from V and 0 bases from J, the gap between germline ends came to 8 bases. CDR3 length equals 15 residues. Study-wide results and limits: Confirmation was obtained in vitro that a few CMV-associated chains are specific for CMV antigens. As was reported, the classifier diagnosed cytomegalovirus status with high specificity and sensitivity. Some TCR beta chains (around 160 of them) were listed as cytomegalovirus-associated.

The primer mix had 60 Vbeta and 13 Jbeta primers. Sequencing used immunoSEQ multiplex PCR; TCRdb keeps in-frame clones, though not all of them. The sample holds around 150,000 clones, roughly 80% seen once. The gene calls are TRBV11-2 and TRBJ1-3; D remains ambiguous. The sequence came from a male donor in good health and CMV-seropositive. Sequencing input: PBMCs. Written as DNA, the CDR3 is TGTGCCAGCAGCTTAAACGGTGCCTCTGGAAACACCATATATTTT. It encodes CASSLNGASGNTIYF.